These 2 T cell receptor beta chains came from one sample sequenced in a study of human T cells and chemical hapten exposure. One entry per CDR3 protein, called by TCRdb with MiXCR from the RACE reads. The table lists tens of thousands of distinct CDR3 sequences, roughly 9.7% of them singletons, with approximately 5.2% in the top ten. The time point was: pre-sensitization, week 0. Regarding treatment: therapeutic diphenylcyclopropenone sensitization with weekly scalp DPC. The input for sequencing was whole blood, taken in connection with sensitization to the hapten diphenylcyclopropenone (DPC). All receptors derive from a woman between 45 and 60 years old with alopecia areata. Some clones in this sample may be carry-over from other donors' samples.

This clonotype was recorded many times. The CDR3 DNA follows: TGTGCCAGCTCAGCATCACTTTACCAAGAGACCCAGTACTTC. Amino acid sequence: CASSASLYQETQYF. The genes are TRBV18 and TRBJ2-5; no firm D call. The CDR3 runs to 14 residues. CDR1 and CDR2 (germline): KGHSH, LQKENI. The V end lost 5 bases, the J end lost 0 bases, and 10 bases lay between the germline ends.

This clonotype was recorded at least ten times. The J gene is TRBJ2-7, the V gene TRBV6-1, with D possibly TRBD2 on 5 matching bases. This CDR3 contains 15 residues. Germline V gene sequence: CDR1 MNHNS, CDR2 SASEGT. Trimming removed 1 base at V and 2 bases at J, with 12 bases between. The CDR3 sequence: CASSEGPSKPYEQYF. As DNA, the CDR3 is TGTGCCAGCAGTGAAGGCCCTAGCAAGCCCTACGAGCAGTACTTC.